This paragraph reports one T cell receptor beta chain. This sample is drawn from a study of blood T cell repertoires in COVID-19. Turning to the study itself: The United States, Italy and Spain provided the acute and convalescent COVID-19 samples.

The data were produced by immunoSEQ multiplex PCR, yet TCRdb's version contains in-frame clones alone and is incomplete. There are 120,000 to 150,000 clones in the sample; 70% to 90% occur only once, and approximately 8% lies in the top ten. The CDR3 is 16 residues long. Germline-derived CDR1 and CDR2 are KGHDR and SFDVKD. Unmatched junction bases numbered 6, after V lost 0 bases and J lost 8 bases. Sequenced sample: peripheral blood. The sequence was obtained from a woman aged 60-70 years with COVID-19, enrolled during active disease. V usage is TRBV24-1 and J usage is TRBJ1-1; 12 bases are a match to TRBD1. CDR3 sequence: CATSDLFGTGGEEAFF. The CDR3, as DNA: TGTGCCACCAGTGATTTGTTCGGGACAGGGGGCGAAGAAGCTTTCTTT.